This is a list of T cell receptor beta chains from one sample in a study of T-cell memory formation after mild COVID-19. TCRdb used MiXCR to reprocess the 5' RACE reads, holding one entry per CDR3 protein. Of about 310,000 distinct CDR3 sequences listed, more than 15% are singletons. The sample taken for sequencing was PBMCs or a T cell subset sorted from them (not recorded which). The receptor source for this set is a man aged 18 to 35 who had mild COVID-19 (a few samples of this study predate the infection). Cell type and time point are not known. Both conserved end residues are part of each CDR3. A D gene is named only where the DNA matches it firmly. Expanded clones get a size class; other rows say once, few or many, or leave the size out.

TRBD1	TRBV27	TRBJ1-1	NA	CASSGGQAPAFF	TGTGCCAGCAGTGGGGGACAGGCCCCGGCTTTCTTT
NA	TRBV24-1	TRBJ2-3	few	CATSDPDRPDTQYF	TGTGCCACCAGTGACCCTGACCGCCCAGATACGCAGTATTTT
NA	TRBV21-1	TRBJ1-2	few	CASSSICVVSSYGYTF	TGTGCCAGCAGCTCGATTTGTGTGGTTTCTAGCTATGGCTACACCTTC
NA	TRBV7-6	TRBJ1-5	few	CASSLWGSSGPQHF	TGTGCCAGCAGCCTGTGGGGCAGCTCGGGACCCCAGCATTTT
NA	TRBV28	TRBJ1-5	NA	CASSSAENSNQPQHF	TGTGCCAGCAGTTCCGCCGAGAATAGCAATCAGCCCCAGCATTTT
NA	TRBV5-4	TRBJ1-2	few	CASSPGAVTSGYTF	TGTGCCAGCAGCCCAGGGGCGGTAACTAGTGGCTACACCTTC
TRBD2	TRBV20-1	TRBJ2-2	few	CSALSGGAITGELFF	TGCAGTGCTCTTAGCGGGGGGGCCATCACCGGGGAGCTGTTTTTT
NA	TRBV6-1	TRBJ2-2	many	CASSEPNTGELFF	TGTGCCAGCAGTGAACCAAACACCGGGGAGCTGTTTTTT
TRBD1	TRBV15	TRBJ1-5	few	CATSRATGVAQHF	TGTGCCACCAGCAGAGCGACAGGGGTAGCCCAGCATTTT
NA	TRBV7-9	TRBJ2-4	NA	CASSPPQLAKNIQCF	TGTGCCAGCAGCCCCCCACAGCTAGCCAAAAACATTCAGTGCTTC
NA	TRBV6-2/TRBV6-3	TRBJ2-3	few	CASSGHGAQYF	TGTGCCAGCAGTGGCCATGGTGCGCAGTATTTT
TRBD1	TRBV12-3/TRBV12-4	TRBJ1-1	NA	CASRTTGDTEAFF	TGTGCCAGCAGAACTACAGGGGACACTGAAGCTTTCTTT
TRBD2	TRBV15	TRBJ2-2	few	CATSSPGTSEGAGELFF	TGTGCCACCAGCAGTCCGGGGACTAGCGAGGGGGCCGGGGAGCTGTTTTTT
NA	TRBV20-1	TRBJ2-3	many	CSALTRTDTQYF	TGCAGTGCCCTTACCCGGACAGATACGCAGTATTTT
TRBD1	TRBV9	TRBJ1-2	few	CASSVGRDRGVDTF	TGTGCCAGCAGCGTAGGTCGAGACAGGGGGGTTGACACCTTC
NA	TRBV4-1	TRBJ2-6	NA	CASSQEESGANVLTF	TGCGCCAGCAGCCAAGAGGAGTCTGGGGCCAACGTCCTGACTTTC
NA	TRBV7-2	TRBJ2-5	few	CASSLGIGYYQETQYF	TGTGCCAGCAGCTTGGGGATAGGATACTACCAAGAGACCCAGTACTTC
NA	TRBV4-3	TRBJ1-1	once	CASSQELNTEAFF	TGCGCCAGCAGCCAAGAATTGAACACTGAAGCTTTCTTT
TRBD1	TRBV7-8	TRBJ1-2	NA	CASSFSSGTGVGYTF	TGTGCCAGCAGCTTCTCCTCGGGGACAGGGGTTGGCTACACCTTC
TRBD1	TRBV7-2	TRBJ1-6	NA	CASSLGVTGDSSPLHF	TGTGCCAGCAGCTTAGGGGTTACAGGGGACTCGTCACCCCTCCACTTT
NA	TRBV20-1	TRBJ2-1	many	CSARGTTHEQFF	TGCAGTGCTAGAGGGACAACCCATGAGCAGTTCTTC
NA	TRBV20-1	TRBJ1-3	few	CSANRVGGNTIYF	TGCAGTGCCAACAGGGTTGGTGGAAACACCATATATTTT
TRBD1	TRBV5-1	TRBJ1-6	NA	CASSRQGSNSPLHF	TGCGCCAGCAGTCGACAGGGAAGTAATTCACCCCTCCACTTT
NA	TRBV5-1	TRBJ2-1	few	CASSFSSGHEQFF	TGCGCCAGCAGCTTCTCCTCAGGGCATGAGCAGTTCTTC
NA	TRBV4-1	TRBJ1-3	NA	CASSQPRRQLSGNTIYF	TGCGCCAGCAGCCAACCACGGCGGCAACTCTCTGGAAACACCATATATTTT
TRBD1	TRBV4-3	TRBJ1-2	NA	CASSQVLGTVYGYTF	TGCGCCAGCAGCCAAGTCTTGGGGACAGTCTATGGCTACACCTTC
TRBD1	TRBV9	TRBJ1-5	once	CASSVGTGNQPQHF	TGTGCCAGCAGCGTAGGGACAGGAAATCAGCCCCAGCATTTT
NA	TRBV5-5	TRBJ1-5	NA	CASSMDLSIQPQHF	TGTGCCAGCAGCATGGACCTTAGCATTCAGCCCCAGCATTTT
NA	TRBV4-2	TRBJ2-2	NA	CASSPNLGEMGTGELFF	TGTGCCAGCAGCCCCAACCTCGGCGAAATGGGCACCGGGGAGCTGTTTTTT
NA	TRBV7-2	TRBJ2-7	NA	CASSPPNPSSYEQYF	TGTGCCAGCAGCCCCCCAAATCCGAGCTCCTACGAGCAGTACTTC
NA	TRBV6-5	TRBJ2-5	few	CASTNFWGGSPGETQYF	TGTGCCAGCACCAACTTCTGGGGGGGCTCGCCGGGGGAGACCCAGTACTTC
NA	TRBV5-3	TRBJ2-5	NA	CARSLSREETQYF	TGTGCCAGAAGCTTGTCAAGGGAAGAGACCCAGTACTTC
NA	TRBV20-1	TRBJ2-2	NA	CSAVGLTNTGELFF	TGCAGTGCTGTGGGACTCACGAACACCGGGGAGCTGTTTTTT
TRBD2	TRBV7-2	TRBJ2-7	few	CASSRSGIYEQYF	TGTGCCAGCAGCCGTAGCGGGATCTACGAGCAGTACTTC
TRBD2	TRBV5-8	TRBJ2-1	NA	CASRSRGSSYNEQFF	TGTGCCAGCAGGTCGCGGGGGAGCTCCTACAATGAGCAGTTCTTC
NA	TRBV7-3	TRBJ2-7	NA	CASSSPRSYEQYF	TGTGCCAGCAGCTCCCCTCGCTCCTACGAGCAGTACTTC
TRBD2	TRBV2	TRBJ2-5	few	CASSAQRGAGETQYF	TGTGCCAGCAGTGCCCAGCGGGGGGCCGGGGAGACCCAGTACTTC
NA	TRBV18	TRBJ2-5	NA	CASSPPGGTHQETQYF	TGTGCCAGCTCACCACCGGGGGGGACACACCAAGAGACCCAGTACTTC
TRBD1	TRBV24-1	TRBJ2-6	NA	CATGGQSLGPSGANVLTF	TGTGCCACCGGGGGACAGTCCTTAGGGCCCTCTGGGGCCAACGTCCTGACTTTC
NA	TRBV4-2	TRBJ2-7	many	CASSYETYEQYF	TGTGCCAGCAGTTACGAAACCTACGAGCAGTACTTC